These T cell receptor beta chains were read from a single sample in a study of blood T cell repertoires in COVID-19. Generated by immunoSEQ multiplex PCR, the TCRdb table keeps only in-frame clones and is missing some. The sample has about 82,000 clones, roughly 91% seen once. Input material: PBMCs or T cells enriched from blood (not recorded which). Receptor source: a woman between 50 and 59 years old with acute COVID-19. Each CDR3 is given with its conserved first and last residue. A D gene is named only where the DNA matches it firmly. Clone size, where shown, is once, few, many, or a class for clones that have expanded.

j_gene | d_gene | abundance | v_gene | CDR3aa | CDR3nt
TRBJ1-1 | TRBD1 | once | TRBV19 | CASSTKQGGNTEAFF | TGTGCCAGTAGTACTAAACAGGGGGGAAACACTGAAGCTTTCTTT
TRBJ2-2 | NA | NA | TRBV6-5 | CASSRGPGELFF | TGTGCCAGCAGCCGAGGCCCCGGGGAGCTGTTTTTT
TRBJ1-5 | NA | NA | TRBV5-1 | CASSGGQRGQPQHF | TGCGCCAGCAGCGGAGGACAGCGTGGTCAGCCCCAGCATTTT
TRBJ2-7 | TRBD1 | NA | TRBV5-1 | CASSFGTAYEQYF | TGCGCCAGCAGCTTCGGGACAGCTTACGAGCAGTACTTC
TRBJ2-7 | TRBD2 | NA | TRBV5-4 | CASSWKAGRYEQYF | TGTGCCAGCAGCTGGAAAGCGGGACGGTACGAGCAGTACTTC
TRBJ2-1 | TRBD2 | NA | TRBV6-5 | CASSLAGVYVEQFF | TGTGCCAGCAGTTTAGCGGGAGTGTACGTTGAGCAGTTCTTC
TRBJ2-1 | TRBD1 | NA | TRBV19 | CASRNRDRRDEQFF | TGTGCCAGTAGGAACCGGGACAGGCGAGATGAGCAGTTCTTC
TRBJ1-5 | TRBD1 | NA | TRBV5-1 | CASSTGQGRHQPQHF | TGCGCCAGCAGCACAGGACAGGGACGGCATCAGCCCCAGCATTTT
TRBJ1-2 | TRBD1 | NA | TRBV18 | CASSPRQGAVYGYTF | TGTGCCAGCTCCCCCCGACAGGGAGCAGTCTATGGCTACACCTTC
TRBJ1-6 | TRBD1 | NA | TRBV9 | CASSAGDRAYNSPLHF | TGTGCCAGCAGCGCTGGGGACAGGGCCTATAATTCACCCCTCCACTTT
TRBJ1-1 | NA | NA | TRBV10-2 | CASSGRTENTEAFF | TGCGCCAGCAGTGGGAGGACAGAGAACACTGAAGCTTTCTTT
TRBJ1-2 | TRBD1 | NA | TRBV19 | CASSFPGQGSYGYTF | TGTGCCAGTAGTTTTCCGGGACAGGGATCCTATGGCTACACCTTC
TRBJ1-3 | NA | NA | TRBV30 | CAWSVRGLDTIYF | TGTGCCTGGAGCGTTCGGGGATTGGACACCATATATTTT
TRBJ2-1 | TRBD2 | once | TRBV5-5 | CASSLVGREVNEQFF | TGTGCCAGCAGCTTGGTTGGTCGGGAGGTCAATGAGCAGTTCTTC
TRBJ2-7 | TRBD2 | NA | TRBV27 | CASSLGEMGGEQYF | TGTGCCAGCAGTTTGGGGGAAATGGGAGGGGAGCAGTACTTC
TRBJ1-1 | TRBD1 | NA | TRBV15 | CATSRDGTGTMNTEAFF | TGTGCCACCAGCAGAGATGGGACAGGGACGATGAACACTGAAGCTTTCTTT
TRBJ2-3 | TRBD2 | NA | TRBV3-1/TRBV3-2 | CASSQRLAGRDTQYF | TGTGCCAGCAGCCAGCGACTAGCGGGGCGAGATACGCAGTATTTT
TRBJ2-1 | NA | NA | TRBV30 | CAWSVLPHEQFF | TGTGCCTGGAGTGTACTGCCCCATGAGCAGTTCTTC
TRBJ2-3 | TRBD2 | NA | TRBV7-6 | CASSLEVSGNRGTQYF | TGTGCCAGCAGCTTAGAAGTTAGCGGGAACCGGGGAACGCAGTATTTT
TRBJ2-7 | NA | NA | TRBV5-6 | CASSLRSGEQYF | TGTGCCAGCAGCTTACGGTCGGGAGAGCAGTACTTC
TRBJ2-3 | TRBD1 | NA | TRBV5-5 | CASSADRETSTDTQYF | TGTGCCAGCAGCGCGGACAGGGAGACTAGTACAGATACGCAGTATTTT
TRBJ2-4 | NA | NA | TRBV12-3/TRBV12-4 | CASSVEYAIQYF | TGTGCCAGCAGTGTGGAGTACGCCATTCAGTACTTC
TRBJ1-1 | TRBD1 | few | TRBV9 | CASSGQGATEAFF | TGTGCCAGCAGCGGACAGGGGGCCACTGAAGCTTTCTTT
TRBJ1-2 | TRBD1 | NA | TRBV5-4 | CASSLTGQIYGYTF | TGTGCCAGCAGCCTTACGGGACAGATCTATGGCTACACCTTC
TRBJ2-1 | TRBD2 | NA | TRBV7-6 | CASSLPSGNEQFF | TGTGCCAGCAGCTTACCTAGCGGCAATGAGCAGTTCTTC
TRBJ2-5 | NA | NA | TRBV12-2 | CASRRPSAGDQETQYF | TGTGCAAGTCGCCGCCCCTCTGCGGGGGACCAAGAGACCCAGTACTTC
TRBJ1-1 | TRBD1 | NA | TRBV7-2 | CASSARQGGFTEAFF | TGTGCCAGCAGCGCGAGACAGGGTGGTTTCACTGAAGCTTTCTTT
TRBJ2-4 | TRBD1 | NA | TRBV7-9 | CASSLGPGTDSDIQYF | TGTGCCAGCAGCCTCGGTCCCGGGACAGATTCGGACATTCAGTACTTC
TRBJ2-3 | TRBD2 | once | TRBV6-5 | CASSYTSGSTDTQYF | TGTGCCAGCAGTTACACTAGCGGGAGCACAGATACGCAGTATTTT
TRBJ2-7 | NA | NA | TRBV7-2 | CASSLTYEQYF | TGTGCCAGCAGCCTAACTTACGAGCAGTACTTC
TRBJ1-5 | NA | NA | TRBV7-2 | CASSTGYSQPQHF | TGTGCCAGCAGCACAGGTTACAGTCAGCCCCAGCATTTT
TRBJ2-5 | TRBD1 | NA | TRBV2 | CASHRTGQETQYF | TGTGCCAGCCACCGGACAGGGCAAGAGACCCAGTACTTC
TRBJ1-2 | TRBD1 | NA | TRBV7-2 | CASSPGQGNYGYTF | TGTGCCAGCAGCCCCGGACAGGGAAACTATGGCTACACCTTC
TRBJ2-1 | NA | NA | TRBV9 | CASSVESYNEQFF | TGTGCCAGCAGCGTAGAGAGTTACAATGAGCAGTTCTTC
TRBJ1-2 | NA | NA | TRBV3-1/TRBV3-2 | CASSQVRETDYGYTF | TGTGCCAGCAGCCAGGTTCGCGAAACGGACTATGGCTACACCTTC
TRBJ1-1 | TRBD1 | NA | TRBV29-1 | CSVEDLRTGVNTEAFF | TGCAGCGTTGAAGATCTCCGGACAGGGGTAAATACTGAAGCTTTCTTT
TRBJ1-1 | TRBD1 | NA | TRBV27 | CASSLSGDRSAFF | TGTGCCAGCAGTTTATCGGGGGACAGGTCGGCTTTCTTT
TRBJ1-2 | TRBD1 | NA | TRBV29-1 | CSVQSPGTGTSGYTF | TGCAGCGTCCAAAGTCCCGGGACAGGGACTAGTGGCTACACCTTC
TRBJ2-7 | TRBD1 | NA | TRBV29-1 | CSVGRTGNEQYF | TGCAGCGTTGGGCGGACAGGGAACGAGCAGTACTTC
TRBJ1-1 | TRBD1 | NA | TRBV19 | CASTPDRDRNTEAFF | TGTGCCAGTACCCCAGACAGGGATCGGAACACTGAAGCTTTCTTT
TRBJ1-4 | TRBD1 | NA | TRBV7-7 | CASAETGTGFEKLFF | TGTGCCAGCGCGGAAACCGGGACAGGGTTTGAAAAACTGTTTTTT
TRBJ1-2 | NA | NA | TRBV3-1/TRBV3-2 | CASSRATGGPYYGYTF | TGTGCCAGCAGCCGAGCGACAGGAGGACCCTACTATGGCTACACCTTC
TRBJ2-5 | NA | NA | TRBV7-3 | CASSPSSGGETQYF | TGTGCCAGCAGCCCAAGCTCAGGGGGGGAGACCCAGTACTTC
TRBJ1-1 | NA | NA | TRBV14 | CASSPGIGVGAFF | TGTGCCAGCAGCCCAGGCATAGGGGTGGGAGCTTTCTTT
TRBJ2-2 | NA | NA | TRBV15 | CATREGGTNTGELFF | TGTGCCACCAGAGAGGGCGGGACGAACACCGGGGAGCTGTTTTTT
TRBJ2-3 | NA | NA | TRBV7-8 | CASSLEAVIGTDTQYF | TGTGCCAGCAGCTTAGAAGCGGTGATCGGGACAGATACGCAGTATTTT
TRBJ2-1 | TRBD1 | NA | TRBV4-2 | CASSQERRQGTVYNEQFF | TGTGCCAGCAGCCAAGAGAGGAGACAGGGGACGGTCTACAATGAGCAGTTCTTC
TRBJ1-1 | NA | NA | TRBV2 | CASPTTRRMNTEAFF | TGTGCCAGCCCGACTACAAGAAGGATGAACACTGAAGCTTTCTTT
TRBJ2-1 | TRBD2 | NA | TRBV6-5 | CASRVGGGTYNEQFF | TGTGCCAGCAGGGTGGGCGGGGGAACCTACAATGAGCAGTTCTTC
TRBJ2-1 | TRBD2 | NA | TRBV5-1 | CASSKTSDTYNEQFF | TGCGCCAGCAGCAAGACTAGCGACACATACAATGAGCAGTTCTTC
TRBJ2-3 | NA | NA | TRBV6-5 | CASSSQGLGPSDTQYF | TGTGCCAGCAGTTCACAGGGTTTGGGTCCGTCAGATACGCAGTATTTT
TRBJ1-2 | TRBD1 | NA | TRBV2 | CASSEQGATPAGYTF | TGTGCCAGCAGTGAGCAGGGGGCCACTCCGGCTGGCTACACCTTC
TRBJ1-5 | NA | once | TRBV29-1 | CSVTNQDGGWPQHF | TGCAGCGTTACTAATCAAGACGGTGGGTGGCCCCAGCATTTT
TRBJ2-7 | TRBD1 | NA | TRBV2 | CASNPRRQGADEQYF | TGTGCCAGCAACCCCAGGAGACAGGGGGCCGACGAGCAGTACTTC
TRBJ1-5 | NA | NA | TRBV7-2 | CASSAGRQANQPQHF | TGTGCCAGCAGCGCAGGGCGACAGGCCAATCAGCCCCAGCATTTT